A selection of T cell receptor beta chains follows, all from one sample in a study of blood T cell repertoires in COVID-19. The method was immunoSEQ multiplex PCR; TCRdb's version includes in-frame clones alone and lacks a portion of them. The data show about 190,000 clones, over 75% seen once. Sample: peripheral blood. Receptors were obtained from a man older than 75 with COVID-19, enrolled during active disease. The CDR3 runs from the conserved cysteine through the conserved F or W. The order of the fields is J gene, D gene, clone size, V gene, CDR3 DNA, CDR3 protein. The D gene is left open where the match is weak. Some rows have no size entry. The others give once, few or many, or a class for an expanded clone.

>TRBJ2-7|NA|NA|TRBV3-1/TRBV3-2
TGTGCCAGCAGCCAAGCCAGGGCGTACGAGCAGTACTTC
CASSQARAYEQYF
>TRBJ1-2|TRBD1|NA|TRBV7-3
TGTGCCAGCAGCCTGCAAGGGACAGGGACAGGCTACACCTTC
CASSLQGTGTGYTF
>TRBJ2-3|NA|NA|TRBV11-1
TGTGCCAGCAGCTTTTCAGACTCGTTGCAGTATTTT
CASSFSDSLQYF
>TRBJ1-5|TRBD1|few|TRBV19
TGTGCCAGTAGTATGGGGACAGACGGCTTTAGCAATCAGCCCCAGCATTTT
CASSMGTDGFSNQPQHF
>TRBJ1-3|TRBD1|few|TRBV7-3
TGTGCCAGCAGCTTGGGGACAGGGAGAAACACCATATATTTT
CASSLGTGRNTIYF
>TRBJ1-1|NA|NA|TRBV14
TGTGCCAGCAGCCAAGATCTAGGGGCTGAAGCTTTCTTT
CASSQDLGAEAFF
>TRBJ2-1|TRBD2|NA|TRBV7-6
TGTGCCAGCAGCTTAAGGCGGGGGGCCAGTATCAATGAGCAGTTCTTC
CASSLRRGASINEQFF
>TRBJ2-7|TRBD1|NA|TRBV3-1/TRBV3-2
TGTGCCAGCAGCCATTGGGACAGGCCAGTCGAGCAGTACTTC
CASSHWDRPVEQYF
>TRBJ2-7|TRBD1|NA|TRBV29-1
TGCAGCGTTCTAGGGGCCGGGACAGGGGCCTACGAGCAGTACTTC
CSVLGAGTGAYEQYF
>TRBJ1-5|NA|NA|TRBV9
TGTGCCAGCAGCGTGGAGGGGCTCGAGCCCCAGCATTTT
CASSVEGLEPQHF
>TRBJ2-7|NA|NA|TRBV29-1
TGCAGCGTTGATCTGTTGGGAGGCTACGAGCAGTACTTC
CSVDLLGGYEQYF
>TRBJ1-2|TRBD1|NA|TRBV9
TGTGCCAGCAGCCCGAGACAGGGGGCGGTCGGCTACACCTTC
CASSPRQGAVGYTF
>TRBJ1-1|NA|NA|TRBV19
TGTGCCAGTAGTATAGATCCTTCGGGGGTGGAAGCTTTCTTT
CASSIDPSGVEAFF
>TRBJ1-1|NA|NA|TRBV18
TGTGCCAGCTCATCAGGCACGAACACTGAAGCTTTCTTT
CASSSGTNTEAFF
>TRBJ1-2|NA|NA|TRBV24-1
TGTGCCACCAGTGACCGAGGCAGGGGCCCCGACTATGGCTACACCTTC
CATSDRGRGPDYGYTF
>TRBJ1-1|NA|NA|TRBV18
TGTGCCAGCTCTGACTCCGGCTCAATCGGAGCTTTCTTT
CASSDSGSIGAFF
>TRBJ1-1|NA|NA|TRBV18
TGTGCCAGCTCACCGGCAGACTTGAACACTGAAGCTTTCTTT
CASSPADLNTEAFF
>TRBJ1-5|TRBD1|NA|TRBV2
TGTGCCAGCAGTGAATGGGGCAGGGGGCTAGACCAGCCCCAGCATTTT
CASSEWGRGLDQPQHF
>TRBJ2-5|NA|NA|TRBV18
TGTGCCAGCTCACCACAGGGGATGGGGGAGACCCAGTACTTC
CASSPQGMGETQYF
>TRBJ2-2|NA|NA|TRBV19
TGTGCCAGTCGGCTAAGGGGGAACACCGGGGAGCTGTTTTTT
CASRLRGNTGELFF
>TRBJ1-2|NA|NA|TRBV19
TGTGCCAGTAGTATACGACAGGCTTATGGCTACACCTTC
CASSIRQAYGYTF
>TRBJ1-6|TRBD1|NA|TRBV5-4
TGTGCCACCCGGGACAGGGTGGCCGATTCACCCCTCCACTTT
CATRDRVADSPLHF
>TRBJ1-5|TRBD1|NA|TRBV19
TGTGCCAGTAGAATCCAGGGACAGAACAATCAGCCCCAGCATTTT
CASRIQGQNNQPQHF
>TRBJ1-2|NA|NA|TRBV2
TGTGCCAGCAGTGAAGCGAGTCTCGTCTATGGCTACACCTTC
CASSEASLVYGYTF
>TRBJ2-1|NA|NA|TRBV4-2
TGTGCCAGCAGCCCCACAGGGTTCGACTACAATGAGCAGTTCTTC
CASSPTGFDYNEQFF
>TRBJ2-5|TRBD2|NA|TRBV7-9
TGTGCCAGCAGCCCCTCGGGAGGGCAAGAGACCCAGTACTTC
CASSPSGGQETQYF
>TRBJ2-5|TRBD1|NA|TRBV5-1
TGCGCCAGCAGCTTCTCCCGGACAGGGGGCGGTGAGACCCAGTACTTC
CASSFSRTGGGETQYF
>TRBJ1-6|NA|NA|TRBV5-4
TGTGCCAGCAGCTTGGGGACAGCTAGGAATTCACCCCTCCACTTT
CASSLGTARNSPLHF
>TRBJ2-1|NA|NA|TRBV3-1/TRBV3-2
TGTGCCAGCAGCCAAAGGGGTGAGCAGTTCTTC
CASSQRGEQFF
>TRBJ2-1|TRBD2|NA|TRBV6-6
TGTGCCAGCGTTAATCGGGGGGGGAACAATGAGCAGTTCTTC
CASVNRGGNNEQFF
>TRBJ2-3|TRBD1|NA|TRBV28
TGTGCCAGCAGTTCCCCAGGGGGATTTTCAGATACGCAGTATTTT
CASSSPGGFSDTQYF
>TRBJ1-5|NA|NA|TRBV7-2
TGTGCCAGCAGCTTAGGTCTCAGGGGAGGGTGGAATCAGCCCCAGCATTTT
CASSLGLRGGWNQPQHF
>TRBJ1-6|NA|NA|TRBV7-2
TGTGCCAGCAGCCTTAGGAGCCAACCCCTCTATAATTCACCCCTCCACTTT
CASSLRSQPLYNSPLHF
>TRBJ2-3|NA|NA|TRBV9
TGTGCCAGCAGCGCCAAGGGAGGCACAGATACGCAGTATTTT
CASSAKGGTDTQYF
>TRBJ2-3|NA|NA|TRBV2
TGTGCCAGCAGTGAAGCGCCCCGGACTAAAGTCACAGATACGCAGTATTTT
CASSEAPRTKVTDTQYF
>TRBJ1-6|TRBD1|NA|TRBV5-1
TGCGCCAGCAGCTTGACGGACAGGGAGAATTCACCCCTCCACTTT
CASSLTDRENSPLHF
>TRBJ1-1|NA|NA|TRBV5-1
TGCGCCAGCAGCTTGGTGTCCGGCCCTGCGGCTGAAGCTTTCTTT
CASSLVSGPAAEAFF
>TRBJ2-1|NA|NA|TRBV4-1
TGCGCCAGCAGCCAAGGCAAGATACTCAATGAGCAGTTCTTC
CASSQGKILNEQFF
>TRBJ2-3|NA|once|TRBV5-5
TGTGCCAGCAGCCCTGGGGCTAGCACAGATACGCAGTATTTT
CASSPGASTDTQYF
>TRBJ1-2|NA|NA|TRBV13
TGTGCCAGCAGAAAAACGGAGGGTACTCATGGCTACACCTTC
CASRKTEGTHGYTF
>TRBJ1-1|TRBD1|once|TRBV4-2
TGTGCCAGCAGCCCAGGGGGCGCAAGGACTGAAGCTTTCTTT
CASSPGGARTEAFF
>TRBJ2-1|NA|NA|TRBV5-1
TGCGCCAGCAGCTTCCGGGACATCCGTTACAATGAGCAGTTCTTC
CASSFRDIRYNEQFF
>TRBJ1-1|NA|NA|TRBV5-1
TGCGCCAGCAGCTTCGGGATCTCTCTGAGTGAAGCTTTCTTT
CASSFGISLSEAFF
>TRBJ1-2|NA|few|TRBV6-6
TGTGCCAGCAGTGCGGCTAACTATGGCTACACCTTC
CASSAANYGYTF
>TRBJ1-1|NA|NA|TRBV2
TGTGCCAGCAGTGACCTGCCCAGGGGGAACACTGAAGCTTTCTTT
CASSDLPRGNTEAFF
>TRBJ2-4|TRBD1|NA|TRBV7-2
TGTGCCAGCAGCCCGGGACAGGGGCGCCTCGAGGACATTCAGTACTTC
CASSPGQGRLEDIQYF
>TRBJ1-1|NA|few|TRBV20-1
TGCAGTGCTAGTTGGGGGCGCAAAAGGAACACTGAAGCTTTCTTT
CSASWGRKRNTEAFF
>TRBJ1-1|TRBD1|NA|TRBV3-1/TRBV3-2
TGTGCCAGCAGCCAAGGACAGGGATTCACTGAAGCTTTCTTT
CASSQGQGFTEAFF
>TRBJ1-1|TRBD1|NA|TRBV27
TGTGCCAGCACCTCGGACAGGGGAAACACTGAAGCTTTCTTT
CASTSDRGNTEAFF
>TRBJ2-5|TRBD1|NA|TRBV5-4
TGTGCCAGCAGCTCCGCCAGGGGGACCCAAGAGACCCAGTACTTC
CASSSARGTQETQYF
>TRBJ2-2|NA|NA|TRBV3-1/TRBV3-2
TGTGCCAGCAGCCAAGAGAGAAACTCCGGGGAGCTGTTTTTT
CASSQERNSGELFF
>TRBJ1-1|NA|NA|TRBV4-2
TGTGCCAGCAGCCAACCTCGGGGGGCTGATGAAGCTTTCTTT
CASSQPRGADEAFF
>TRBJ2-7|TRBD1|NA|TRBV7-2
TGTACCAGCCATTCCGGGACAGGGATATACGAGCAGTACTTC
CTSHSGTGIYEQYF
>TRBJ1-1|NA|NA|TRBV24-1
TGTGCCACCCGGAATAGGGGGATGAACACTGAAGCTTTCTTT
CATRNRGMNTEAFF
>TRBJ2-5|TRBD2|NA|TRBV5-1
TGCGCCAGCAGCTTCGGACTAGCACAGGAGACCCAGTACTTC
CASSFGLAQETQYF
>TRBJ2-5|NA|few|TRBV12-3/TRBV12-4
TGTGCCAGCAGCACTCGGGGTGGAGAGACCCAGTACTTC
CASSTRGGETQYF
>TRBJ1-1|NA|many|TRBV4-1
TGCGCCAGCAGCCAAGTTATACAGAACACTGAAGCTTTCTTT
CASSQVIQNTEAFF
>TRBJ1-2|NA|NA|TRBV18
TGTGCCAGCTCACCGGATGCGGCGTCCTATGGCTACACCTTC
CASSPDAASYGYTF
>TRBJ1-3|TRBD1|few|TRBV11-2
TGTGCCAGCAGCTTCACAGGGGGAGCTGGAAACACCATATATTTT
CASSFTGGAGNTIYF